The clone carrying this TCR beta chain occurred many times. Its specificity is unknown. The TCR beta CDR3 regions underwent amplification from RNA transcripts. An initial RT-PCR round employing HTBI primers preceded a second-round multiplex PCR. In TCRdb, the multiplex PCR reads were re-called with MiXCR into one record per CDR3 protein. Seen here are about 640,000 distinct CDR3 sequences, about two fifths observed once, and the top ten hold over 2.5%. None of the included patients had other autoimmune diseases, uncontrolled infections, pregnancy or lactation, as these led to exclusion. This sample was taken from a study of Graves' ophthalmopathy and Graves' hyperthyroidism. Study-wide context: Peripheral blood sampling preceded any treatment and occurred at initial diagnosis. General observations from the study: From stable hyperthyroidism, ophthalmopathy was separated by a 13-signature model with around 90% sensitivity and under 84% specificity.

CDR3 length equals 12 residues. Germline CDR1 reads SEHNR; CDR2 reads FQNEAQ (reference sequence). With 0 bases removed from V and 8 bases from J, the gap between germline ends came to 8 bases. The receptor was derived from an adult man with Graves' ophthalmopathy. Sequenced material: peripheral blood. This sequence joins TRBV7-9 and TRBJ2-7, with D unresolved. CDR3 sequence: CASSLAGTQQYF. In DNA, the CDR3 is TGTGCCAGCAGCTTAGCGGGCACCCAGCAGTACTTC.